Only a few counts were recorded for the clone carrying this T cell receptor beta chain. Its antigen is undetermined. This record belongs to a study of T-cell memory formation after mild COVID-19. Turning to the study itself: Each donor largely had its own TCR clusters.

TCRdb processed the 5' RACE reads anew with MiXCR; each CDR3 protein has one entry. The sample records roughly 240,000 distinct CDR3 sequences, 16% being singletons. General study findings and limits: Pre-infection memory carried some responding clones, suggesting that cross-reactive memory joined. Contracting clones from day 15 to 85 had balanced CD4/CD8; later expanders favoured CD4+.

The clonotype was recovered from a young man who had mild COVID-19 (a few samples of this study predate the infection). Cell type and time point are not known. Sequencing was carried out using PBMCs or a T cell subset sorted from them (not recorded which).

As DNA, the CDR3 is TGTGCCAGCAGCTTATACGGAGGTCCTGAGACCCAGTACTTC. This codes for CASSLYGGPETQYF. The V and J genes are TRBV7-2 and TRBJ2-5; a weak D match, TRBD2 (5 bases). CDR1 SGHTA and CDR2 FQGNSA come from the germline V gene. This CDR3 spans 14 amino acids. The ends were cut back, 2 bases at V and 5 bases at J, with 12 bases in the middle.